Below, one TCR beta chain is given with its context. cDNA molecules, individually, were tagged with unique molecular identifiers. TCRdb fed the 5' RACE reads into MiXCR, producing one record per CDR3 protein. This sample has 70,000 to 95,000 distinct CDR3 sequences, with 15% to 20% found just once. The source of the sample is a study of early T cells in non-severe SARS-CoV-2 infection. The germline CDR1 and CDR2 sequences are MGHRA and YSYEKL. Trimming took off 4 bases at V and 0 bases at J, with 12 bases between the two ends. The CDR3 is 16 residues long. The sequencing input was whole blood. This TCR was recovered from an adult who was a healthcare worker with PCR-confirmed SARS-CoV-2 infection or an uninfected control (not recorded which). The gene calls are TRBV4-1 and TRBJ1-4; D possibly corresponds to TRBD1 (6 bases). The CDR3 loop reads CASSRRTAPTNEKLFF. The CDR3 DNA follows: TGCGCCAGCAGCCGACGGACAGCTCCAACTAATGAAAAACTGTTTTTT.